This T cell receptor beta chain emerged from a study of T cells after yellow fever vaccination. General study results and limits: FACS-sorted repertoires might harbor abundant contaminating clonotypes from the bulk population.

Germline V gene data show CDR1 as PRHDT and CDR2 as FYEKMQ (reference sequence). V lost 6 bases and J lost 2, with 6 bases in between. The CDR3 is 12 residues long. This clonotype showed up just a few times. The antigen is unknown. TCRdb independently ran MiXCR on the 5' RACE reads; one entry per CDR3 protein. The table shows some 320,000 distinct CDR3 sequences, with 7.5% to 9% occurring only once. The receptor was derived from a man aged 18 to 30 who received the YFV17D yellow fever vaccine. Source: CD4+ T cells sorted from PBMCs, taken 5 days after the yellow fever booster vaccination. The genes are TRBV13 and TRBJ2-3; D gene ambiguous. CDR3 bases: TGTGCCAGCAGGGGGTACACAGATACGCAGTATTTT. As protein: CASRGYTDTQYF. Drawing the rest from reference TRBV13 and TRBJ2-3, the complete variable domain is AAGVIQSPRHLIKEKRETATLKCYPIPRHDTVYWYQQGPGQDPQFLISFYEKMQSDKGSIPDRFSAQQFSDYHSELNMSSLELGDSALYFCASRGYTDTQYFGPGTRLTVL.